Presented here are 24 T cell receptor beta chains from one specimen sequenced in a study of T cell changes during pregnancy in multiple sclerosis (dated by TCRdb to about 2019). Receptor libraries were prepared by the immunoSEQ multiplex PCR assay. TCRdb obtained this table from immuneACCESS and retained in-frame rearrangements with V and J assigned. These tables miss some clones; where compared with another copy, unresolved V genes account for less than half of the shortfall, and the remainder is unexplained. The sample has about 22,000 clones on record, around nine tenths of them singletons. Of the sample, under 1.1% falls within the top ten clones. This material consisted of CD4+ T cells from peripheral blood mononuclear cells, taken in the second trimester of pregnancy. These receptors were taken from a female donor in good health, enrolled as a control in a pregnancy study.

J is TRBJ1-4 and V is TRBV6-5; D is ambiguous. V lost 7 bases to trimming and J lost 8 bases, with 11 bases between them. The CDR3 runs to 12 residues. Germline V gene data show CDR1 as MNHEY and CDR2 as SVGAGI. The CDR3 DNA reads as TGTGCCAGCACCCGGGTTGGGGAAAAACTGTTTTTT. Translated, it gives CASTRVGEKLFF.

The J gene is TRBJ2-7, the V gene TRBV6-1; 13 positions match TRBD2. V trimming: 2 bases; J trimming: 3 bases; junction bases outside the gene matches: 7. This CDR3 has 17 residues. Germline V gene lookup returns CDR1 MNHNS and CDR2 SASEGT. DNA of the CDR3: TGTGCCAGCAGTGAAAGCTTGGGACTAGCGGGAATCTACGAGCAGTACTTC. It specifies CASSESLGLAGIYEQYF.

This chain links TRBV19 with TRBJ1-4, with 8 nucleotides matching TRBD1. The length of the CDR3 is 15 residues. From germline, CDR1 is LNHDA and CDR2 SQIVND (reference sequence). The V and J ends lost 4 bases and 3 bases, in that order; junction bases with no gene match: 4. The CDR3 spells CASSTYRGANEKLFF. The CDR3 DNA reads TGTGCCAGTAGTACCTACAGGGGGGCTAATGAAAAACTGTTTTTT.

CDR3 sequence (DNA): TGTGCCAGCAGCCAAGTTTATGGCTCGGGAGAAGCTTTCTTT. It encodes CASSQVYGSGEAFF. The chain has TRBV14 and TRBJ1-1; D gene unclear. Germline CDR1 and CDR2: SGHDN and FVKESK. The ends were cut back, 1 base at V and 8 bases at J, with 14 bases in the middle. CDR3 length equals 14 residues.

Here the CDR3 reads CASSLGAGYTNYGYTF. Here the CDR3 DNA reads TGTGCCAGCAGCTTAGGCGCAGGGTATACTAACTATGGCTACACCTTC. The V call is TRBV13, the J call TRBJ1-2; a possible D gene is TRBD1 (5 bases). This CDR3 is 16 amino acids long. Germline values: CDR1 PRHDT, CDR2 FYEKMQ (reference sequence). The germline V and J ends were trimmed by 0 bases and 0 bases, with 11 bases remaining between them.

Comments on this clone: One end of the junction varies from germline; a read error may be responsible. This chain joins TRBV6-1 and TRBJ2-5; D ambiguous. The CDR3 has 17 amino acids. CDR1 is MNHNS and CDR2 is SASEGT in the germline V gene. CDR3 protein: CATSEVGSSRFAETQYF. DNA for the CDR3: TGTGCCACCAGTGAAGTGGGTAGCTCGCGCTTCGCAGAGACCCAGTACTTC.

This chain joins TRBV4-3 and TRBJ2-4; D is unresolved. Germline-derived CDR1 and CDR2 are LGHNA and YSLEER. Deletions cut 4 bases from V and 11 bases from J, with 15 bases between. This CDR3 has 13 residues. CDR3 sequence: CASSLDVSAVQYF. In DNA form, the CDR3 reads TGCGCCAGCAGCCTAGACGTCAGTGCGGTTCAGTACTTC.

V and J are TRBV5-5 and TRBJ1-2; D perhaps matches TRBD1 (5 bases). The CDR3 covers 13 residues. Trimming shortened V by 4 bases and J by 4 bases, and 11 bases separated the two germline ends. Germline CDR1 reads SGHKS; CDR2 reads YYEKEE (reference sequence). In DNA, the CDR3 is TGTGCCAGCAGCCTCGACAGTACCTATGGCTACACCTTC. Translated, it gives CASSLDSTYGYTF.

This chain connects TRBV11-3 to TRBJ2-1; D is undetermined. The CDR3 is made up of 13 amino acids. Germline loops: CDR1 SGHNT, CDR2 YENEEA. V lost 3 bases and J 8 bases, leaving 11 bases between the germline ends. Written as DNA, the CDR3 is TGTGCCAGCAGCTTGAGCCCTCGGGATGAGCAGTTCTTC. Its translation: CASSLSPRDEQFF. Filled out from reference TRBV11-3 and TRBJ2-1, the complete variable domain reads EAGVVQSPRYKIIEKKQPVAFWCNPISGHNTLYWYLQNLGQGPELLIRYENEEAVDDSQLPKDRFSAERLKGVDSTLKIQPAELGDSAVYLCASSLSPRDEQFFGPGTRLTVL.

The chain has TRBV30 and TRBJ2-2, with D maybe TRBD1 (6 bases). CDR1 and CDR2 from the germline V gene are GTSNPN and SVGIG (reference sequence). The V and J ends lost 4 bases and 5 bases respectively, with 14 bases between them. The CDR3 covers 14 residues. The CDR3 here is CAWTKLQGTGELFF. The CDR3, as DNA: TGTGCCTGGACGAAACTTCAGGGGACCGGGGAGCTGTTTTTT. Based on the CDR3 plus reference TRBV30 and TRBJ2-2, the full variable domain is SQTIHQWPATLVQPVGSPLSLECTVEGTSNPNLYWYRQAAGRGLQLLFYSVGIGQISSEVPQNLSASRPQDRQFILSSKKLLLSDSGFYLCAWTKLQGTGELFFGEGSRLTVL.

The chain combines TRBV7-6 with TRBJ2-1, with 9 bases matching TRBD2. V lost 0 bases, J lost 6 bases, and 3 bases stayed unmatched. CDR3 length: 15 amino acids. The V gene's germline CDR1 is SGHVS and CDR2 FNYEAQ. This CDR3 reads CASSLASGGPNEQFF. CDR3 DNA: TGTGCCAGCAGCTTAGCTAGCGGGGGCCCCAATGAGCAGTTCTTC. Full variable domain (remainder filled in from reference TRBV7-6 and TRBJ2-1): GAGVSQSPRYKVTKRGQDVALRCDPISGHVSLYWYRQALGQGPEFLTYFNYEAQQDKSGLPNDRFSAERPEGSISTLTIQRTEQRDSAMYRCASSLASGGPNEQFFGPGTRLTVL.

V and J are TRBV16 and TRBJ1-5; maybe TRBD1 (5 bases). Germline V CDR1 and CDR2: KGHSY, FQNENV. The CDR3 loop spans 21 amino acids. V gave up 0 bases and J gave up 3 bases, with 27 bases separating them. The CDR3 is CASSQSNPSGGVRRDNQPQHF. CDR3 sequence (DNA): TGTGCCAGCAGCCAATCCAACCCTTCGGGGGGGGTGCGGCGTGACAATCAGCCCCAGCATTTT. The whole variable domain, remainder taken from reference TRBV16 and TRBJ1-5, is GEEVAQTPKHLVRGEGQKAKLYCAPIKGHSYVFWYQQVLKNEFKFLISFQNENVFDETGMPKERFSAKCLPNSPCSLEIQATKLEDSAVYFCASSQSNPSGGVRRDNQPQHFGDGTRLSIL.

This rearrangement joins TRBV28 to TRBJ2-7, with TRBD2 matching 11 bases. V was clipped by 5 bases and J by 5 bases; unmatched bases: 14. The CDR3 extends over 17 amino acids. Germline CDR1 is MDHEN and CDR2 is SYDVKM. In nucleotides, the CDR3 is TGTGCCAGCAGTCCACACCCCACTAGCGGGAGTATCGACGAGCAGTACTTC. It specifies CASSPHPTSGSIDEQYF. The entire variable domain, with the rest obtained from reference TRBV28 and TRBJ2-7, is as follows: DVKVTQSSRYLVKRTGEKVFLECVQDMDHENMFWYRQDPGLGLRLIYFSYDVKMKEKGDIPEGYSVSREKKERFSLILESASTNQTSMYLCASSPHPTSGSIDEQYFGPGTRLTVT.

J is TRBJ1-4 and V is TRBV30, with D maybe TRBD1 (5 bases). The V end was cut by 2 bases, the J end by 5 bases, with 9 bases between. The CDR3 covers 13 residues. Germline V gene sequence: CDR1 GTSNPN, CDR2 SVGIG (reference sequence). The CDR3 nucleotides are TGTGCCTGGAGTCAGGGCAGAAATGAAAAACTGTTTTTT. Its translation: CAWSQGRNEKLFF.

The chain links TRBV7-9 to TRBJ2-7; D ambiguous. The CDR3 runs 12 residues. V lost 4 bases, J lost 3 bases, and 7 bases lay in between. Germline V CDR1 and CDR2: SEHNR, FQNEAQ (reference sequence). The CDR3 bases are TGTGCCAGCAGCTCCAGGATCTACGAGCAGTACTTC. Amino acids: CASSSRIYEQYF.

DNA for the CDR3: TGTGCCAGCAGCCAAGTAGCGGGAGGGACCTACGAGCAGTACTTC. Protein sequence: CASSQVAGGTYEQYF. This chain uses TRBV28 with TRBJ2-7; 11 nucleotides align to TRBD2. The V and J ends lost 6 bases and 2 bases, in that order; junction bases with no gene match: 6. Germline CDR1 and CDR2: MDHEN and SYDVKM. The CDR3 is 15 residues long.

This clone was seen just once. The rearrangement joins TRBV12-5 to TRBJ1-6; 7 bases map to TRBD1. Per the germline V gene, CDR1 is LGHNT and CDR2 is FRNRAP. The CDR3 has 17 amino acids. V was pared by 1 base and J by 5 bases, with 8 bases of the junction left unmatched. CDR3 residues: CASGLGQGTFDNSPLHF. DNA of the CDR3: TGTGCTAGTGGTTTGGGACAGGGCACCTTCGATAATTCACCCCTCCACTTT.

A single count supports this clone. The V and J genes are TRBV30 and TRBJ1-4, with 9 bases that match TRBD1. The germline V gene encodes CDR1 GTSNPN and CDR2 SVGIG (reference sequence). V gave up 6 bases and J gave up 7 bases; unmatched junction bases: 6. CDR3 length: 13 amino acids. CDR3 protein: CACPQGAGEKLFF. CDR3 sequence (DNA): TGTGCCTGCCCACAGGGGGCAGGTGAAAAACTGTTTTTT.

This chain links TRBV9 with TRBJ2-7; possibly TRBD1 for D (5 bases). The germline V gene has CDR1 SGDLS and CDR2 YYNGEE. Trimming took off 0 bases at V and 2 bases at J, with 12 bases between the two ends. CDR3 length equals 15 residues. In DNA form, the CDR3 reads TGTGCCAGCAGCGTAGGGGCGACAGTTACCTACGAGCAGTACTTC. Residues: CASSVGATVTYEQYF.

The genes are TRBV5-5 and TRBJ1-6; D not certain. This CDR3 is 16 amino acids long. Germline-derived CDR1 and CDR2 are SGHKS and YYEKEE (reference sequence). V was trimmed by 4 bases and J by 9 bases, leaving 20 bases between them. For the CDR3, the DNA is TGTGCCAGCAGCCTATCCCCCGAGTCCACCTTTTCACCCCTCCACTTT. This gives the protein CASSLSPESTFSPLHF.

This clone was detected once. The rearrangement links TRBV6-1 to TRBJ1-2; 7 bases are a match to TRBD1. The trim removed 0 bases at V and 6 bases at J, leaving 7 bases unmatched. CDR3 length: 15 residues. Germline V gene sequence: CDR1 MNHNS, CDR2 SASEGT. This chain's CDR3 is CASSEASRGLNGYTF. CDR3 DNA sequence: TGTGCCAGCAGTGAAGCTTCGAGGGGGCTCAATGGCTACACCTTC.

The J gene is TRBJ2-2, the V gene TRBV27; 8 bases match TRBD2. Trimming took 4 bases from V and 4 from J; bases not matched to a gene: 11. Germline CDR1 MNHEY, CDR2 SMNVEV (reference sequence). This CDR3 has 17 residues. The CDR3 bases are TGTGCCAGCAGTTCCCGGACTAGCTTAAGTGTCACCGGGGAGCTGTTTTTT. Translating it yields CASSSRTSLSVTGELFF.

The CDR3: CASRLQGNQPQHF. DNA for the CDR3: TGTGCCAGCAGACTCCAGGGGAACCAGCCCCAGCATTTT. The chain is built from TRBV6-6 and TRBJ1-5; D is perhaps TRBD1 (6 bases). The germline V and J ends were trimmed by 6 bases and 7 bases, with 13 bases remaining between them. Germline V gives CDR1 MNHNY, CDR2 SVGAGI (reference sequence). The CDR3 extends over 13 amino acids.

The chain carries TRBV5-1 and TRBJ2-1; D is possibly TRBD1 (5 bases). The CDR3 sequence is 12 residues long. V shed 3 bases and J shed 8 bases, with 9 bases lying between them. Germline CDR1 reads SGHRS; CDR2 reads YFSETQ. The CDR3 DNA is TGCGCCAGCAGCTCGCAGGGATATGAGCAGTTCTTC. This codes for CASSSQGYEQFF.